These T cell receptor beta chains were read from a single sample in a study of shared clonotypes between healthy human individuals. Some clones are missing from TCRdb's copy, which holds only in-frame ones; the method was immunoSEQ multiplex PCR. The sample yields 170,000 or so clones, about 66% seen once. Sequenced sample: memory CD4+ T cells sorted from blood. These receptors originate from a young man in good health. The CDR3 runs from the conserved cysteine through the conserved F or W. A D gene is named only where the DNA matches it firmly. Clone size is shown for a subset of rows, as once, few, many or a class of expanded clone.

TRBV6-5	TRBJ2-3	.	TRBD2	14	TGTGCCACCGGGGCTAGCGGAAGCACAGATACGCAGTATTTT	CATGASGSTDTQYF
TRBV5-1	TRBJ2-3	.	.	14	TGCGCCAGCAGCTTGGCCTTGGGACAAGATACGCAGTATTTT	CASSLALGQDTQYF
TRBV15	TRBJ2-1	.	.	12	TGTGCCACCAGCAGATTTGACGATGAGCAGTTCTTC	CATSRFDDEQFF
TRBV5-1	TRBJ1-2	few	.	13	TGCGCCAGCAGCTTGGGGGGGAACTATGGCTACACCTTC	CASSLGGNYGYTF
TRBV27	TRBJ2-2	.	.	15	TGTGCCAGCAGTTTAGCCGCCCAGCTGTCCGGGGAGCTGTTTTTT	CASSLAAQLSGELFF
TRBV5-6	TRBJ2-7	.	.	13	TGTGCCAGCAGCTTGGGGAGGGCCTACGAGCAGTACTTC	CASSLGRAYEQYF
TRBV28	TRBJ2-1	.	.	13	TGTGCCAGCAGTTTAAGCTCCTACAATGAGCAGTTCTTC	CASSLSSYNEQFF
TRBV7-4	TRBJ2-1	.	.	13	TGTGCCAGCAGCGTAACGATGGGGAATGAGCAGTTCTTC	CASSVTMGNEQFF
TRBV27	TRBJ1-5	.	.	14	TGTGCCAGCAGTTTGGGGAATTGGGGTCAGCCCCAGCATTTT	CASSLGNWGQPQHF
TRBV11-2	TRBJ1-1	.	TRBD1	16	TGTGCCAGCAGCCTCCTACGGACAGGCTTGAACACTGAAGCTTTCTTT	CASSLLRTGLNTEAFF
TRBV6-5	TRBJ2-2	once	.	13	TGTGCCAGCTTCGGAGGGAACACCGGGGAGCTGTTTTTT	CASFGGNTGELFF
TRBV7-9	TRBJ2-7	.	TRBD1	14	TGTGCCAGCAGCCCCTCGGACAGGGGGCGCGTGCAGTACTTC	CASSPSDRGRVQYF